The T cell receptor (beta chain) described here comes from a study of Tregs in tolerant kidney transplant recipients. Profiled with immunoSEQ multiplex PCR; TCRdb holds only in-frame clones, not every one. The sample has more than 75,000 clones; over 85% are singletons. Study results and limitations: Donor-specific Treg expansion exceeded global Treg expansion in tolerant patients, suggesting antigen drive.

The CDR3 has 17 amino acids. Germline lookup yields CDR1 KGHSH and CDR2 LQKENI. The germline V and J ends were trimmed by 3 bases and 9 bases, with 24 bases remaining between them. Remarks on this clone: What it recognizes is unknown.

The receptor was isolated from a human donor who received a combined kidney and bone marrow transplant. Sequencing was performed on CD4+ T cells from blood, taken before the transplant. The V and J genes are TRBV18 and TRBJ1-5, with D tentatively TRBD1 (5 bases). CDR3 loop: CASSPRIGTPLGRPQHF. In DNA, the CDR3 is TGTGCCAGCTCACCCCGAATAGGGACTCCACTTGGTAGGCCCCAGCATTTT. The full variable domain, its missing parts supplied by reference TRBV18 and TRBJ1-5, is NAGVMQNPRHLVRRRGQEARLRCSPMKGHSHVYWYRQLPEEGLKFMVYLQKENIIDESGMPKERFSAEFPKEGPSILRIQQVVRGDSAAYFCASSPRIGTPLGRPQHFGDGTRLSIL.